This T cell receptor (beta chain) was documented in a study of CD4 and CD8 cells across lung adenocarcinoma regions. One entry per CDR3 protein results from TCRdb running MiXCR on the PCR reads. The data hold approximately 7,000 distinct CDR3 sequences, with approximately 49% observed a single time. The patients had localized lung adenocarcinoma, a non-small cell subtype. CDR3 length: 16 amino acids. The V end lost 4 bases, the J end lost 9 bases, and 22 bases lay between the germline ends. The sample was CD8+ T cells from the center of a lung tumor. This rearrangement joins TRBV23-1 to TRBJ2-1; D is perhaps TRBD1 (6 bases). TRBV23-1 is noted as an ORF with a role that remains uncertain. This clonotype was obtained from a female donor with lung adenocarcinoma. The CD4 and CD8 labels of this study may be unreliable. CDR3 coding DNA: TGCGCCAGCAGTCGCCCGCAAGGGACACGGAGTGTTGAGCAGTTCTTC. It translates to CASSRPQGTRSVEQFF.